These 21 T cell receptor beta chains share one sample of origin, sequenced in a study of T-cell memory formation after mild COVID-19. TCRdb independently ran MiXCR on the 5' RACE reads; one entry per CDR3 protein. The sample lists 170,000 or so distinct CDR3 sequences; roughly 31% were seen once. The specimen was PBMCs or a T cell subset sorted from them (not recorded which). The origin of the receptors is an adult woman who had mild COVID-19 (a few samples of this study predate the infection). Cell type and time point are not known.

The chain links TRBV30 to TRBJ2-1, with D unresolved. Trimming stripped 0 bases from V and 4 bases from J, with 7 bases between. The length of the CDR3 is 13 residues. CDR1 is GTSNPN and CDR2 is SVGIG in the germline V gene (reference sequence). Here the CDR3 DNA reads TGTGCCTGGAGTGTACCCGGGTACAATGAGCAGTTCTTC. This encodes CAWSVPGYNEQFF.

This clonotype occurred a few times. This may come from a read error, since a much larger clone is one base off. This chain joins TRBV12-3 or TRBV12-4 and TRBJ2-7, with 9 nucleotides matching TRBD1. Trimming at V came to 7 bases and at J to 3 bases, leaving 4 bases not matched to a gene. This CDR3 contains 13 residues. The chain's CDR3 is CASTPGQGYEQYF. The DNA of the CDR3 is TGTGCCAGCACCCCGGGACAGGGCTACGAGCAGTACTTC.

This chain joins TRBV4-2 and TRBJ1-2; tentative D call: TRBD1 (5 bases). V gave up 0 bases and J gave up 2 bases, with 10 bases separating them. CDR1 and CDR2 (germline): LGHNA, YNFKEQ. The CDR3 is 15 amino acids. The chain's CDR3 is CASSQELGENYGYTF. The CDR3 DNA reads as TGTGCCAGCAGCCAAGAATTAGGGGAGAACTATGGCTACACCTTC.

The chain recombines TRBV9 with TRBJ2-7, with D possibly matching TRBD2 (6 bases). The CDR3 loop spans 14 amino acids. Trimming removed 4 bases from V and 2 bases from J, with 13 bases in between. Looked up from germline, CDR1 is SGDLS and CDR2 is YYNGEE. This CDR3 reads CASSLSGKAYEQYF. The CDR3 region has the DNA TGTGCCAGCAGCCTTAGCGGTAAAGCCTACGAGCAGTACTTC. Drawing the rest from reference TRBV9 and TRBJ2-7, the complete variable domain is DSGVTQTPKHLITATGQRVTLRCSPRSGDLSVYWYQQSLDQGLQFLIQYYNGEERAKGNILERFSAQQFPDLHSELNLSSLELGDSALYFCASSLSGKAYEQYFGPGTRLTVT.

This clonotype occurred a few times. CDR3 nucleotide sequence: TGTGCCACCAGCACTGACCCCAGGGAGACCCAGTACTTC. Amino acid sequence: CATSTDPRETQYF. The chain joins TRBV15 to TRBJ2-5; D remains ambiguous. The CDR3 runs to 13 residues. Between the trimmed V and J ends, which lost 4 bases and 5 bases, there was a span of 11 bases. CDR1 and CDR2 from the germline V gene are LNHNV and YYDKDF (reference sequence).

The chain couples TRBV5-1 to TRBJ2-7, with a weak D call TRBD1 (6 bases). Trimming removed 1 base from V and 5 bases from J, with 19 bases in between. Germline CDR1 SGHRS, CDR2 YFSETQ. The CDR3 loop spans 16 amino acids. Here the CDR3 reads CASSLSSGHTAHEQYF. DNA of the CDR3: TGCGCCAGCAGCTTGTCGTCGGGACACACCGCCCACGAGCAGTACTTC. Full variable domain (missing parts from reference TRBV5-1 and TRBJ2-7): KAGVTQTPRYLIKTRGQQVTLSCSPISGHRSVSWYQQTPGQGLQFLFEYFSETQRNKGNFPGRFSGRQFSNSRSEMNVSTLELGDSALYLCASSLSSGHTAHEQYFGPGTRLTVT.

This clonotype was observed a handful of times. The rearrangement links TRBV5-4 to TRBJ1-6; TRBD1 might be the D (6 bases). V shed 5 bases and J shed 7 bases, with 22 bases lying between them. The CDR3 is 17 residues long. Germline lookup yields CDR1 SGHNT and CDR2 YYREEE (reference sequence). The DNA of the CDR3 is TGTGCCAGCAGTCCAGGCGTGGCTCGGACAGCGAATTCACCCCTCCACTTT. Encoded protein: CASSPGVARTANSPLHF.

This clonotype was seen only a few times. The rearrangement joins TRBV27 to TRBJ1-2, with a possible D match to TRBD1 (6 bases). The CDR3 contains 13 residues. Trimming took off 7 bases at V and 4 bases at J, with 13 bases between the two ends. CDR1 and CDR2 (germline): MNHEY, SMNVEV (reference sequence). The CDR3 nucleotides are TGTGCCAGCACCCATGGCAGGGGCTATGGCTACACCTTC. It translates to CASTHGRGYGYTF.

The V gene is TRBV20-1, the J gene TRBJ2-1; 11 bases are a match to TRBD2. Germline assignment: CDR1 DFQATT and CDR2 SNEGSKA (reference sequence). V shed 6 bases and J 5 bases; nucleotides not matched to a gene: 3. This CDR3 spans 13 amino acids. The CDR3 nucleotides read TGCAGTGCCCGGACTAGCGGGCACAATGAGCAGTTCTTC. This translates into CSARTSGHNEQFF.

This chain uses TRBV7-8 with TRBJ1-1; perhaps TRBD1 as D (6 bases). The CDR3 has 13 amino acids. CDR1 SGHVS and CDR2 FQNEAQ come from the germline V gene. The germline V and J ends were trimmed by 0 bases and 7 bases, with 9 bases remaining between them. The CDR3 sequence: CASSLAPGVEAFF. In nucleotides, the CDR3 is TGTGCCAGCAGCTTAGCTCCAGGGGTTGAAGCTTTCTTT.

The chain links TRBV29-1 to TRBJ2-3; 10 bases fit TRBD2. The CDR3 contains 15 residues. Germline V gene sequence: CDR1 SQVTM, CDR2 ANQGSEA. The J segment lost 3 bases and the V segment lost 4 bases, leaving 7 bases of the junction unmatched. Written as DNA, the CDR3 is TGCAGCGTTGTTGGTAGCGGGGGGTGGACAGATACGCAGTATTTT. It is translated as CSVVGSGGWTDTQYF.

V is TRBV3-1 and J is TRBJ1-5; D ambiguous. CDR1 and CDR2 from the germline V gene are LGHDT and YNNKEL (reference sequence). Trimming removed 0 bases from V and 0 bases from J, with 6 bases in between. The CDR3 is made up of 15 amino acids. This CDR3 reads CASSQDGGSNQPQHF. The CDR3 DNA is TGTGCCAGCAGCCAAGACGGCGGTAGCAATCAGCCCCAGCATTTT.

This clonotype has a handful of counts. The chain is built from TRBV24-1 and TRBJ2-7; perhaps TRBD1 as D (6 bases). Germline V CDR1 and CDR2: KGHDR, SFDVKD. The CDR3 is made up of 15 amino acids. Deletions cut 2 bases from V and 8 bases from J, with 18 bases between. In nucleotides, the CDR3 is TGTGCCACCAGTGATTCCCGGACGGCGCAGGGGAAGCAGTACTTC. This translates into CATSDSRTAQGKQYF.

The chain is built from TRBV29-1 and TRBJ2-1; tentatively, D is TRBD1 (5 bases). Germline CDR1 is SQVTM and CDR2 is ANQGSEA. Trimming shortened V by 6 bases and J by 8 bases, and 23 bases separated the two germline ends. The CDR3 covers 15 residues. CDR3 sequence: CSVTRVNPWGHEQFF. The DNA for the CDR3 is TGCAGCGTAACTCGGGTTAACCCCTGGGGCCATGAGCAGTTCTTC.

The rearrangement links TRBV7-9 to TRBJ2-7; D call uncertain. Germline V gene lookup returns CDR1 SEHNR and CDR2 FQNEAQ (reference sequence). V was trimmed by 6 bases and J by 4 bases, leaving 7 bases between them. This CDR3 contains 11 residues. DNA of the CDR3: TGTGCCAGCAGTAAAGGTTACGAGCAGTACTTC. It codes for CASSKGYEQYF.

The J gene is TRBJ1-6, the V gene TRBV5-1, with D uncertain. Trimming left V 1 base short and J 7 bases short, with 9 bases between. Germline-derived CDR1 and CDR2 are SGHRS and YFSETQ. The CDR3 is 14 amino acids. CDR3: CASSLYKENSPLHF. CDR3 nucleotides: TGCGCCAGCAGCTTGTACAAGGAAAATTCACCCCTCCACTTT.

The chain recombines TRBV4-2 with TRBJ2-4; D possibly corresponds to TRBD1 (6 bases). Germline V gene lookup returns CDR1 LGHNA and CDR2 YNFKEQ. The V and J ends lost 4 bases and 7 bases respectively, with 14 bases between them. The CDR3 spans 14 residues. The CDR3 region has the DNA TGTGCCAGCAGCCCAGGCCAGAGGGGGAACATTCAGTACTTC. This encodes CASSPGQRGNIQYF.

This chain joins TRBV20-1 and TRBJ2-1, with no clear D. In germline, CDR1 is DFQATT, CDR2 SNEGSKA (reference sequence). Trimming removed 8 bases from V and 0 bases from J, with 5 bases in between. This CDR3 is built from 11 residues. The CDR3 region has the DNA TGCAGTCCGGGCTCCTACAATGAGCAGTTCTTC. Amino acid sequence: CSPGSYNEQFF.

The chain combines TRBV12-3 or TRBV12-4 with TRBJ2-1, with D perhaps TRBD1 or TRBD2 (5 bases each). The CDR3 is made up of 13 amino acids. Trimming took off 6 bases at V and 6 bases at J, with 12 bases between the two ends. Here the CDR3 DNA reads TGTGCCAGCAGAACAATGAGGGGCAATGAGCAGTTCTTC. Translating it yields CASRTMRGNEQFF.

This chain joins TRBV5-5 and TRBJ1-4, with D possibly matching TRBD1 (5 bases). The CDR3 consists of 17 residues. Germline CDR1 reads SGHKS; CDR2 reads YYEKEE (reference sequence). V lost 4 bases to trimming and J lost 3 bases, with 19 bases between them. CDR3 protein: CASSLPRTQGANEKLFF. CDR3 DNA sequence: TGTGCCAGCAGCCTGCCCCGAACCCAAGGGGCTAATGAAAAACTGTTTTTT. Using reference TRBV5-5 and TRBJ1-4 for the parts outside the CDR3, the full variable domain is DAGVTQSPTHLIKTRGQQVTLRCSPISGHKSVSWYQQVLGQGPQFIFQYYEKEERGRGNFPDRFSARQFPNYSSELNVNALLLGDSALYLCASSLPRTQGANEKLFFGSGTQLSVL.

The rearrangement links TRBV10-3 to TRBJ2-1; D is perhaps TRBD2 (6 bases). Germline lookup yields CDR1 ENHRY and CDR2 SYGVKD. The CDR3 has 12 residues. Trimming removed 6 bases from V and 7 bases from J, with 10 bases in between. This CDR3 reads CAIRPAGNEQFF. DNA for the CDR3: TGTGCCATCAGGCCTGCGGGGAATGAGCAGTTCTTC.